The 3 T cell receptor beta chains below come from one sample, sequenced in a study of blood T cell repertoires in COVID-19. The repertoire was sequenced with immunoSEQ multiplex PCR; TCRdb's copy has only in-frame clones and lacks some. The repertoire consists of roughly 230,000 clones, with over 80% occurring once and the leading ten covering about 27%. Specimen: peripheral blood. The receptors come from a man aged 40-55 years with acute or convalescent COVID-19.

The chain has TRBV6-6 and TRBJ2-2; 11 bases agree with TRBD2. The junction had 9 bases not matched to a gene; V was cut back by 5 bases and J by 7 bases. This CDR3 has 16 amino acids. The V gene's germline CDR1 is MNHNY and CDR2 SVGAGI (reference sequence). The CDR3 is CASSTIMGLADGELFF. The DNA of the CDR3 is TGTGCCAGCAGTACCATAATGGGACTAGCGGACGGGGAGCTGTTTTTT.

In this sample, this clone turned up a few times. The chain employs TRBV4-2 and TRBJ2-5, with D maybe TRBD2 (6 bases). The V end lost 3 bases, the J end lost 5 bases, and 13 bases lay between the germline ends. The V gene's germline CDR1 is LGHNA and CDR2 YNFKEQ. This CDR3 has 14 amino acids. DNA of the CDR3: TGTGCCAGCAGCCAGAGGGTCAGCGGGGAGACCCAGTACTTC. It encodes CASSQRVSGETQYF.

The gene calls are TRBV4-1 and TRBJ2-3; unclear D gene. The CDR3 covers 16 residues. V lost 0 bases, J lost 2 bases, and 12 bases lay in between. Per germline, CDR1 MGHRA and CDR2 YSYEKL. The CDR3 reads CASSQDPNSFTDTQYF. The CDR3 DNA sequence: TGCGCCAGCAGCCAAGATCCTAACAGTTTCACAGATACGCAGTATTTT.